The rows below give T cell receptor beta chains drawn from one sample of a study of blood T cell repertoires in COVID-19. TCRdb's copy holds only in-frame clones and misses some; the assay was immunoSEQ multiplex PCR. This sample carries about 210,000 clones, around 90% of them seen once, and the ten largest clones take about 9.4%. The sequencing input was PBMCs or T cells enriched from blood (not recorded which). The source is a man between 18 and 29 years old with acute COVID-19. CDR3s leave out the opening cysteine and the closing phenylalanine or tryptophan. D genes are given only for firm matches.

TRBJ2-7 | 10 | TRBV6-5 | NA | ASSLKGDEQY
TRBJ1-1 | 13 | TRBV9 | NA | ASSVDGGLNTEAF
TRBJ1-2 | 14 | TRBV28 | TRBD1 | ASSSLNGTGPYGYT
TRBJ2-4 | 12 | TRBV11-2 | NA | ASSPGLAKNIQY
TRBJ2-1 | 13 | TRBV27 | TRBD2 | ASSPGTSGYNEQF
TRBJ2-7 | 11 | TRBV30 | TRBD1 | AWSVGQGYEQY
TRBJ2-1 | 13 | TRBV3-1/TRBV3-2 | NA | ASSQDPGLYNEQF
TRBJ1-4 | 13 | TRBV7-6 | NA | ASSRTGFINEKLF
TRBJ2-1 | 13 | TRBV7-9 | TRBD1 | ASSLAGQEYNEQF
TRBJ1-2 | 13 | TRBV6-5 | TRBD1 | ASSYSNRGDYGYT
TRBJ1-1 | 13 | TRBV18 | TRBD1 | ASSPLGQGGTEAF
TRBJ2-2 | 13 | TRBV5-4 | TRBD1 | ASSRPGQLTGELF
TRBJ1-2 | 12 | TRBV4-1 | NA | ASSQGSDNYGYT
TRBJ2-1 | 14 | TRBV11-3 | TRBD1 | ASSLGDRPIYNEQF
TRBJ1-5 | 13 | TRBV19 | NA | ASSPVRFSNQPQH
TRBJ2-7 | 13 | TRBV27 | TRBD1 | ASSLSGQGLYEQY
TRBJ1-2 | 11 | TRBV5-1 | TRBD1 | ASSLGGQGEHT
TRBJ1-1 | 13 | TRBV11-2 | NA | ASSLERAMNTEAF
TRBJ2-7 | 14 | TRBV7-3 | NA | ASSLTSSERGYEQY
TRBJ2-1 | 13 | TRBV6-5 | TRBD1 | ASSVRQGDYNEQF
TRBJ1-5 | 14 | TRBV27 | TRBD1 | ASSLWGQIGNQPQH
TRBJ1-3 | 16 | TRBV4-1 | NA | ASSQVIGVPGSGNTIY
TRBJ2-1 | 11 | TRBV5-1 | NA | ASTKGGGGEQF
TRBJ1-1 | 9 | TRBV7-9 | NA | ASSLTGEAF
TRBJ1-2 | 14 | TRBV5-5 | TRBD1 | ASSSPNRGQGYGYT
TRBJ2-1 | 11 | TRBV19 | NA | ASSNGLHNEQF
TRBJ2-7 | 12 | TRBV2 | TRBD1 | ASSDQGQEIEQY
TRBJ2-1 | 18 | TRBV21-1 | NA | ASSKSSPVPLLSSYNEQF
TRBJ2-5 | 11 | TRBV7-9 | TRBD1 | ASSLTGGETQY
TRBJ2-2 | 13 | TRBV27 | NA | ASSYETGGTGELF
TRBJ2-1 | 12 | TRBV19 | TRBD2 | ASSEPSGRAEQF
TRBJ2-1 | 9 | TRBV5-4 | NA | ASGVAPEQF
TRBJ2-7 | 12 | TRBV2 | NA | ASSPPGDLYEQY
TRBJ2-7 | 11 | TRBV4-3 | NA | ASSQEWTNEQY
TRBJ2-7 | 10 | TRBV2 | NA | ASRDDDSEQY
TRBJ2-7 | 15 | TRBV4-1 | TRBD2 | ASSQRQGLAEDYEQY
TRBJ2-7 | 13 | TRBV3-1/TRBV3-2 | NA | ASSPTKTSPDEQY
TRBJ1-2 | 11 | TRBV5-1 | NA | ASNRDISYGYT
TRBJ2-4 | 14 | TRBV28 | TRBD1 | ASSVNRGQAKNIQY
TRBJ2-5 | 14 | TRBV3-1/TRBV3-2 | TRBD1 | ASSQNRGQIKETQY
TRBJ1-5 | 12 | TRBV27 | NA | ASSLSRGNQPQH
TRBJ1-1 | 12 | TRBV4-3 | NA | ASSQDGSADEAF
TRBJ2-7 | 14 | TRBV6-5 | TRBD1 | ASSYSSGTGSYEQY
TRBJ1-1 | 13 | TRBV6-2/TRBV6-3 | TRBD1 | ASRPYGTGNTEAF
TRBJ2-2 | 15 | TRBV14 | TRBD2 | ASSRLTSGRGVGELF
TRBJ2-7 | 10 | TRBV18 | NA | ASSHRVYEQY
TRBJ2-7 | 10 | TRBV12-3/TRBV12-4 | NA | ASSPSSYEQY
TRBJ1-5 | 12 | TRBV15 | NA | ATSRTEGYQPQH
TRBJ2-7 | 12 | TRBV6-5 | TRBD2 | ASRLGLAVGEQY
TRBJ2-2 | 13 | TRBV27 | NA | ASSFRRQNTGELF
TRBJ1-1 | 12 | TRBV28 | NA | ASMVRNLNTEAF
TRBJ2-3 | 11 | TRBV7-9 | NA | ASSLAPGATQY
TRBJ2-5 | 12 | TRBV28 | NA | ASAIGGKGETQY
TRBJ2-3 | 13 | TRBV19 | TRBD1 | ASSIGGQGRYTQY
TRBJ2-2 | 11 | TRBV29-1 | TRBD1 | SGGTANTGELF
TRBJ2-1 | 11 | TRBV6-5 | NA | ASSLRTYNEQF
TRBJ2-2 | 14 | TRBV6-2/TRBV6-3 | TRBD2 | ASRPRGGRDTGELF
TRBJ2-1 | 11 | TRBV12-3/TRBV12-4 | NA | ASRGASKNEQF